This entry describes one T cell receptor (beta chain). The table lists this clone with a count of one. No antigen is known for it. No base-level quality is on record; no much larger clone is a single base apart. The library was prepared using the immunoSEQ multiplex PCR assay. The deep sequencing platform assayed some 98,000 TCR templates per sample. Genomic DNA extracted from sorted T cells was the material used for TCRbeta CDR3 sequencing. The published analysis was carried out like this. The R programming language was used for clonal analysis of the TCRbeta CDR3 data. Comparing unstimulated samples against CFSE-low samples taken after the reaction was how alloreactive CD4+ and CD8+ clones were defined. Alloreactive CD4+ clones were assigned to regulatory or non-regulatory origin by matching sequences to sorted unstimulated Treg and non-Treg repertoires. TCRdb retrieved this table from immuneACCESS and kept in-frame rearrangements only. Not all clones are present; in checked studies, unresolved V genes account for under half, and no reason is known for the remainder. V, J and clone size are those of that table, while D and trimming were read from the DNA. Here the sample has over 95,000 clones; 80% to 95% occur a single time. Over 0.15% of the sample belongs to the ten largest clones.

These data originate in a study of siplizumab effects on memory and regulatory T cells (dated by TCRdb to the late 2010s). With respect to the entire study: The effect of the anti-CD2 antibody siplizumab on alloreactive T-cell subsets was examined in allogeneic mixed lymphocyte reactions constructed from human PBMCs.

V is pared back by 4 bases and J by 10 bases, with 13 bases lying between the germline termini. Taken from cysteine to phenylalanine, the CDR3 has 11 residues. The kept DNA is CDR3 alone, 33 bases in frame from the first base. Reading the germline V gene (reference sequence) gives CDR1 DFQATT and CDR2 SNEGSKA. TCRbeta CDR3 sequencing was performed on sorted unstimulated T cells and on proliferating T cells recovered from mixed lymphocyte reactions. Fresh whole blood from nine to ten HLA-typed healthy donors was used as the source from which PBMCs were isolated. Unstimulated CD4+ non-regulatory T cells were FACS-sorted to map the origin of alloreactive clones. What the research found in general, with its limitations: No functional confirmation was obtained for the suppressive function of proliferating Tregs from siplizumab cultures. Among mappable alloreactive CD4+ clones, an average Treg-derived fraction of roughly 71% was observed with siplizumab, compared with less than 35% in control reactions. About 75-95% of proliferating CD4+ or CD8+ clones could not be given a naive or memory phenotype. Greater diversity appeared to be present in unstimulated naive T cells than in memory T cells, and a substantial contribution to the alloresponse seemed to be made by naive cells. Siplizumab significantly reduced the cumulative frequency of alloreactive sequences traceable to unstimulated CD4+ memory T cells. Because sequences at frequencies below about 10^-5 were poorly captured, only a minor fraction of alloreactive clones could be mapped back to unstimulated subsets.

This chain is built from TRBV20-1 and TRBJ1-1, with a weak D call of TRBD1 (6 bases match). The clonotype comes from a human donor in good health. The sequencing sample was made of non-Treg CD4+ T cells sorted from blood. The intended sense of this specimen's cell subset or site label: FACS-sorted unstimulated CD4+ non-regulatory T cells. The sequence in DNA is TGCAGTGCTACAGCGAGGGGGGGAGCTTTCTTT. Its coded protein is CSATARGGAFF.